The sequence of this T cell receptor (beta chain) was determined in a study of blood T cell repertoires in COVID-19. Deletions cut 5 bases from V and 5 bases from J, with 6 bases between. The CDR3 runs to 12 residues. Germline values: CDR1 ENHRY, CDR2 SYGVKD. The assay was immunoSEQ multiplex PCR, and TCRdb's table has in-frame clones only and misses some. The table records approximately 130,000 clones, 80% to 90% of them present only once. The receptor comes from a human donor in a cohort sampled during active COVID-19. The sequenced sample was peripheral blood. The V call is TRBV10-3, the J call TRBJ1-4; D ambiguous. The CDR3 sequence: CAISKENEKLFF. For the CDR3, the DNA is TGTGCCATCAGTAAAGAGAATGAAAAACTGTTTTTT.